This note documents a single T cell receptor beta chain sequence. This record comes from a study of blood T cell repertoires in COVID-19. The wider study: There were acute and convalescent COVID-19 samples, and they came from the United States, Italy and Spain.

V lost 3 bases and J lost 2, with 12 bases in between. CDR3 length: 15 residues. Germline CDR1 and CDR2: KGHSH and LQKENI. In the original processing: Reference gene primer amplification gave nucleated cell count estimates. Libraries were prepared by immunoSEQ multiplex PCR; TCRdb keeps only in-frame clonotypes and omits some of them. The V and J calls and clone size come from that table; D and trimming were worked out from the DNA. This sample has more than 150,000 clones, with roughly 87% found just once. The age range of participants was about 18 to 90 years, with residence in approximately 25 US areas.

V usage is TRBV18 and J usage is TRBJ2-3; D call uncertain. Sequenced: PBMCs or T cells enriched from blood (not recorded which). The sequence came from a woman in her 30s who had recovered from COVID-19. The CDR3 DNA reads TGTGCCAGCTCACCGAGCGAGAGCCTCACAGATACGCAGTATTTT. Its protein is CASSPSESLTDTQYF.